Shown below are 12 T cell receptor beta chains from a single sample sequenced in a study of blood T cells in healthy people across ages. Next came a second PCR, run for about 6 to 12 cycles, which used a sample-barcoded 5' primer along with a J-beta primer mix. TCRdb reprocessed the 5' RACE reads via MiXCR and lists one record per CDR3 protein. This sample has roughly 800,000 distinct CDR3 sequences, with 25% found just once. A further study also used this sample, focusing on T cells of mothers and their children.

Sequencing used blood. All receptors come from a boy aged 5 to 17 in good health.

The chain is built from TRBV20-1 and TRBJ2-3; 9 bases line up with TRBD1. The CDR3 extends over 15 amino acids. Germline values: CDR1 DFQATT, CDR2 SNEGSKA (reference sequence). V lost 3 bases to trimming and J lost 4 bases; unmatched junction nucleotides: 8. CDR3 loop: CSASDRDREADTQYF. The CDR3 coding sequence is TGCAGTGCTAGTGACCGGGACAGGGAGGCAGATACGCAGTATTTT.

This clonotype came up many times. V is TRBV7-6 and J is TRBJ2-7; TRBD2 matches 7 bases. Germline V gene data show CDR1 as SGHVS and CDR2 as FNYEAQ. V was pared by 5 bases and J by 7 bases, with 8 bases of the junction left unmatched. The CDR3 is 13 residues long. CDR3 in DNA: TGTGCCAGCAGCCCGGTGGGGCGGGAGGAGCAGTACTTC. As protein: CASSPVGREEQYF. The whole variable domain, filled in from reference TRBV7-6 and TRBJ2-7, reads GAGVSQSPRYKVTKRGQDVALRCDPISGHVSLYWYRQALGQGPEFLTYFNYEAQQDKSGLPNDRFSAERPEGSISTLTIQRTEQRDSAMYRCASSPVGREEQYFGPGTRLTVT.

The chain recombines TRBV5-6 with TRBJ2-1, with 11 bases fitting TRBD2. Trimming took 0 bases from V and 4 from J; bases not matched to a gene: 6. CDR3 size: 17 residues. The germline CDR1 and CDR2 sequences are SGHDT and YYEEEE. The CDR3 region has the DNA TGTGCCAGCAGCTTGGTCCCTAGCGGGAGGTTATACAATGAGCAGTTCTTC. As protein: CASSLVPSGRLYNEQFF.

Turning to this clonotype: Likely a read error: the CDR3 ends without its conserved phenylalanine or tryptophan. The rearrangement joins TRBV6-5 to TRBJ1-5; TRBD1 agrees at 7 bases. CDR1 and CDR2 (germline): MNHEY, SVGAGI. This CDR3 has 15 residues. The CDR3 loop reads CASRSGQVVRQPQHL. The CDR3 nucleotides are TGCGCCAGCAGATCTGGACAGGTGGTGCGGCAGCCCCAGCATCTT.

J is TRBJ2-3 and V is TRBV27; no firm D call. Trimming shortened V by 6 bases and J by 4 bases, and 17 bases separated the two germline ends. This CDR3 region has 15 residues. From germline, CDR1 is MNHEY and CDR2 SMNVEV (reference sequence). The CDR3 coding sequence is TGTGCCAGCAGATTTTCAGCAGTTTATTCAGATACGCAGTATTTT. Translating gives CASRFSAVYSDTQYF.

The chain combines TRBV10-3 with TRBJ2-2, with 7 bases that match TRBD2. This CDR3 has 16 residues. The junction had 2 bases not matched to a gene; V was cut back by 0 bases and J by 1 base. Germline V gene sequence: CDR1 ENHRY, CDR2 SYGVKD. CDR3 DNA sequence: TGTGCCATCAGTGAGTCGCCTAGCGGGAACACCGGGGAGCTGTTTTTT. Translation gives CAISESPSGNTGELFF.

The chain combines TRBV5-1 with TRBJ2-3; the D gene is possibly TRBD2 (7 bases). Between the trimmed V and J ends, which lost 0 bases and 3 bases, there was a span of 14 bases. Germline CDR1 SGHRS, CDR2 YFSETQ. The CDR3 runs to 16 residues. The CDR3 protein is CASSLAAGAFTDTQYF. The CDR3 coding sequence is TGCGCCAGCAGCTTGGCCGCGGGGGCATTTACAGATACGCAGTATTTT.

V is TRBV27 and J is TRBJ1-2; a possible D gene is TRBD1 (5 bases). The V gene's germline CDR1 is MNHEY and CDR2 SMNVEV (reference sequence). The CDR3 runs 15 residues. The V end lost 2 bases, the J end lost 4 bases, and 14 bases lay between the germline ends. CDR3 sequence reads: CASSLAPGNPYGYTF. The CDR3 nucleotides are TGTGCCAGCAGTTTAGCCCCAGGGAACCCCTATGGCTACACCTTC.

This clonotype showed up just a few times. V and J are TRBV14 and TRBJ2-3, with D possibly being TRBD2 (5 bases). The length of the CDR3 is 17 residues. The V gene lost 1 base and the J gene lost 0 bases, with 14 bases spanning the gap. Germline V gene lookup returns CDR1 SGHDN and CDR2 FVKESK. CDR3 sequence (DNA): TGTGCCAGCAGCCAAGTAGCGACGGGATCAAGCACAGATACGCAGTATTTT. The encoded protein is CASSQVATGSSTDTQYF.

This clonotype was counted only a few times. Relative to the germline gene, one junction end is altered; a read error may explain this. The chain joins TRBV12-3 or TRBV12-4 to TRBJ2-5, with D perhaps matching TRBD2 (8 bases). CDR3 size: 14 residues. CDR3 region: CASNLAGQQETQYF. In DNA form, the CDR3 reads TGTGCCAGCAATTTAGCGGGACAGCAAGAGACCCAGTACTTC.

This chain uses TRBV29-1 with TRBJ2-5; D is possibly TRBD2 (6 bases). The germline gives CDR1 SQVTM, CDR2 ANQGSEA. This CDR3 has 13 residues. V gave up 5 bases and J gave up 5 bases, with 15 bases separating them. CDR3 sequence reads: CSVIRGYQETQYF. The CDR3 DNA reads TGCAGCGTTATCCGGGGGTATCAGGAGACCCAGTACTTC.

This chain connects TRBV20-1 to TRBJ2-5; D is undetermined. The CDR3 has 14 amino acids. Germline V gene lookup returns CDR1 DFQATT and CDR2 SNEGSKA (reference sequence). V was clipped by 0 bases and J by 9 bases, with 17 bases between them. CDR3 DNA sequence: TGCAGTGCTAGAGATCAAGTCGGTAAAAGGGCCCAGTACTTC. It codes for CSARDQVGKRAQYF.